Listed below are T cell receptor beta chains from one sample, sequenced in a study of T cell responses to AZD1222 COVID-19 vaccine. Generated by immunoSEQ multiplex PCR, the TCRdb table keeps only in-frame clones and is missing some. The sample carries roughly 150,000 clones, more than 90% recorded once. Sequences were derived from peripheral blood, sampled 28 days after the second AZD1222 dose. The receptors come from an adult who received the AZD1222 COVID-19 vaccine. Both conserved end residues are part of each CDR3. Fields, in order: J gene, V gene, CDR3 length, D gene, CDR3 protein, CDR3 DNA. The D gene is left open where the match is weak.

>TRBJ1-2|TRBV6-1|14|TRBD1
CASSDTGTGPGYTF
TGTGCCAGCAGTGATACCGGGACAGGGCCTGGCTACACCTTC
>TRBJ1-6|TRBV27|16|NA
CASTEEGDHYNSPLHF
TGTGCCAGCACTGAAGAGGGCGACCATTATAATTCACCCCTCCACTTT
>TRBJ2-1|TRBV19|13|TRBD1
CASLGQVVGEQFF
TGTGCCAGTTTGGGACAGGTAGTAGGTGAGCAGTTCTTC
>TRBJ1-1|TRBV5-4|14|TRBD1
CASSQVSGTEEAFF
TGTGCCAGCAGCCAAGTTTCCGGGACAGAGGAAGCTTTCTTT
>TRBJ2-1|TRBV18|16|NA
CASSPQATSSYNEQFF
TGTGCCAGCTCACCCCAAGCGACTAGCTCCTACAATGAGCAGTTCTTC
>TRBJ2-7|TRBV9|14|NA
CASSVGGGGYEQYF
TGTGCCAGCAGCGTAGGAGGGGGTGGCTACGAGCAGTACTTC
>TRBJ2-7|TRBV9|13|NA
CASSDGNSYEQYF
TGTGCCAGCAGCGACGGGAACTCCTACGAGCAGTACTTC
>TRBJ1-1|TRBV27|13|NA
CASSSTANTEAFF
TGTGCCAGCAGTTCTACAGCGAACACTGAAGCTTTCTTT
>TRBJ1-2|TRBV18|13|NA
CASSPQARDGYTF
TGTGCCAGCTCACCACAGGCTAGGGACGGCTACACCTTC
>TRBJ1-1|TRBV18|17|NA
CASSPLPNRAGGTEAFF
TGTGCCAGCTCACCGCTACCGAACAGGGCAGGAGGCACTGAAGCTTTCTTT